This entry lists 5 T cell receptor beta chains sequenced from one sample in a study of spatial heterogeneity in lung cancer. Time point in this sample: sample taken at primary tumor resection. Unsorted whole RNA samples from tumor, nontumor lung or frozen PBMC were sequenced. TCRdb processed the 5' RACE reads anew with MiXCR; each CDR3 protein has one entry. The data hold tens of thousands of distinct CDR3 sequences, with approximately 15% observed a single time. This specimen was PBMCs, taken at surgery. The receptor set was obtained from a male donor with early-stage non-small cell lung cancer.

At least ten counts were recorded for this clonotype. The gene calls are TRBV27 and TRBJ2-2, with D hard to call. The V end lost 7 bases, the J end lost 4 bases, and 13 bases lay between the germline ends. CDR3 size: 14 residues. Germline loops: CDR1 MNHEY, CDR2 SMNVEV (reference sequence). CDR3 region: CASTGRVPTGELFF. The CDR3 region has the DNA TGTGCCAGCACTGGTAGGGTGCCCACCGGGGAGCTGTTTTTT.

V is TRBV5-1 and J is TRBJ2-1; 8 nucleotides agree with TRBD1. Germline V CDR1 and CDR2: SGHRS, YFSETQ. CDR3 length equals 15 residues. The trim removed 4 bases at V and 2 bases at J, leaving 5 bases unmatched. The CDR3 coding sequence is TGCGCCAGCAGCCCCGGACAGGGTACCTACAATGAGCAGTTCTTC. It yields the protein CASSPGQGTYNEQFF. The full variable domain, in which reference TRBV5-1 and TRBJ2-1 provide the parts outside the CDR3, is KAGVTQTPRYLIKTRGQQVTLSCSPISGHRSVSWYQQTPGQGLQFLFEYFSETQRNKGNFPGRFSGRQFSNSRSEMNVSTLELGDSALYLCASSPGQGTYNEQFFGPGTRLTVL.

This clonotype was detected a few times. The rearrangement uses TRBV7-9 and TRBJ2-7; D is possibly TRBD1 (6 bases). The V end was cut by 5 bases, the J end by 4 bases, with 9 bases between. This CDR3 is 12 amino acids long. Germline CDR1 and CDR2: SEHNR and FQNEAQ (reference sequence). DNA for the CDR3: TGTGCCAGCAGCAACAGGGTTTACGAGCAGTACTTC. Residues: CASSNRVYEQYF.

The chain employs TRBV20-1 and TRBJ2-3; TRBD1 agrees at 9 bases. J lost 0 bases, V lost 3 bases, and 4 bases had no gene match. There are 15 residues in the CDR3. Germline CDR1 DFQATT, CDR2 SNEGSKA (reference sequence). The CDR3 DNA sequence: TGCAGTGCTAGTGGGGGGACAGGGAGCACAGATACGCAGTATTTT. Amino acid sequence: CSASGGTGSTDTQYF.

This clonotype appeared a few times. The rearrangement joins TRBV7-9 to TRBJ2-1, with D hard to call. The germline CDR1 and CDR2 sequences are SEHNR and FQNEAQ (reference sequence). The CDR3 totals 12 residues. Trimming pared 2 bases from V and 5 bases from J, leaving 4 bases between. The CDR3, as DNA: TGTGCCAGCAGCTTACTAGACAATGAGCAGTTCTTC. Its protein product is CASSLLDNEQFF.